Sequencing of this T cell receptor beta chain was carried out in a study of T-cell memory formation after mild COVID-19. At the level of the study: Clustering of TCRs was largely donor specific. Whole-study findings and limits: Among clones peaking at day 37 in the second wave, SARS-CoV-2 specificity remained unconfirmed. CD4/CD8 balance held among clones contracting day 15 to 85, and later expanders leaned CD4+.

CDR1 and CDR2 from the germline V gene are LNHNV and YYDKDF (reference sequence). This CDR3 has 16 residues. J lost 5 bases, V lost 0 bases, and 8 bases had no gene match. With respect to this clonotype: The antigen is undetermined.

Barcoded TCR alpha and TCR beta cDNA libraries with UMIs came from 5'RACE using constant-segment primers. TCRdb analysed the 5' RACE reads with MiXCR anew, one entry per CDR3 protein. This table has around 440,000 distinct CDR3 sequences, roughly 18% appearing once. This receptor was obtained from an adult woman who had mild COVID-19 (a few samples of this study predate the infection). Cell type and time point are not known. This chain joins TRBV15 and TRBJ2-7, with TRBD1 identical over 9 bases. Material for sequencing was PBMCs or a T cell subset sorted from them (not recorded which). CDR3 DNA sequence: TGTGCCACCAGCAGAGAAGGGACAGGGATATGGAACGAGCAGTACTTC. Translation gives CATSREGTGIWNEQYF.